This T cell receptor beta chain was documented in a study of long-term antiretroviral therapy in people with HIV. Study-wide background: Initial samples were collected about a decade before the 2015 immediate-ART recommendation. Study-level findings and limits: Across all time points, the repertoire was dominated by clones that expanded before ART. With ART, diversity went up but was still lower than in transplant donor controls.

Trimming took off 1 base at V and 0 bases at J, with 4 bases between the two ends. Per the germline V gene, CDR1 is GTSNPN and CDR2 is SVGIG (reference sequence). The CDR3 runs to 14 residues. Run at survey level, the immunoSEQ assay was version v3.0. Assay: immunoSEQ multiplex PCR; the TCRdb copy retains only in-frame clones and omits some. The profile shows about 11,000 clones, approximately 78% of them singletons. With respect to this clone: The antigen is unknown.

This clonotype was obtained from a man aged 35-49 years with HIV. This chain uses TRBV30 with TRBJ1-6, with D uncertain. The sequencing here drew on unsorted PBMCs, taken 1.2 years after starting antiretroviral therapy. The CDR3 spells CAWSADSYNSPLHF. In DNA, the CDR3 is TGTGCCTGGAGTGCGGACTCCTATAATTCACCCCTCCACTTT.